One sample yielded the 13 T cell receptor beta chains listed below, sequenced in a study of blood T cell repertoires in COVID-19. Assay used: immunoSEQ multiplex PCR; TCRdb lists only in-frame clones, some missing. The sample yields some 200,000 clones, around 85% seen once. The sequenced sample was peripheral blood. These receptors all stem from a woman aged 55 to 70 with acute or convalescent COVID-19.

A few counts support this clone. The rearrangement joins TRBV28 to TRBJ1-6; D gene unclear. CDR3 length: 15 amino acids. Germline CDR1 reads MDHEN; CDR2 reads SYDVKM. Deletions cut 5 bases from V and 8 bases from J, with 16 bases between. CDR3 coding DNA: TGTGCCAGCAGTCCACCTACAGTAATCGATTCACCCCTCCACTTT. It specifies CASSPPTVIDSPLHF.

The genes are TRBV30 and TRBJ2-2, with a tentative D call TRBD1 (6 bases). Germline CDR1 and CDR2: GTSNPN and SVGIG (reference sequence). The V end was cut by 3 bases, the J end by 5 bases, with 10 bases between. CDR3 length: 13 residues. The CDR3 sequence: CAWRSQGTGELFF. The DNA of the CDR3 is TGTGCCTGGAGATCACAGGGAACCGGGGAGCTGTTTTTT.

The J gene is TRBJ2-5, the V gene TRBV27; TRBD1 aligns across 11 bases. Per the germline V gene, CDR1 is MNHEY and CDR2 is SMNVEV (reference sequence). Trimming took 2 bases from V and 4 from J; bases not matched to a gene: 0. The CDR3 runs 14 residues. CDR3 amino acids: CASSLGTGGETQYF. The CDR3 DNA reads as TGTGCCAGCAGTTTAGGGACAGGGGGAGAGACCCAGTACTTC.

The gene calls are TRBV7-2 and TRBJ2-3, with a tentative D call TRBD2 (5 bases). V lost 4 bases and J lost 3, with 11 bases in between. From germline, CDR1 is SGHTA and CDR2 FQGNSA. The CDR3 is 14 residues long. CDR3 coding DNA: TGTGCCAGCAGCTATGAGGTAGCGACAGATACGCAGTATTTT. Protein product: CASSYEVATDTQYF.

The V gene is TRBV6-5, the J gene TRBJ1-1; D not certain. This CDR3 contains 13 residues. Trimming shortened V by 4 bases and J by 4 bases, and 10 bases separated the two germline ends. Germline V CDR1 and CDR2: MNHEY, SVGAGI. The CDR3: CASSSGLGTEAFF. The CDR3 nucleotides read TGTGCCAGCAGTTCCGGGTTAGGCACTGAAGCTTTCTTT.

The V gene is TRBV9, the J gene TRBJ2-1; TRBD2 agrees at 11 bases. Germline CDR1 is SGDLS and CDR2 is YYNGEE. The V segment lost 3 bases and the J segment 8 bases; nucleotides outside the gene matches: 7. This CDR3 is 15 amino acids long. The CDR3: CASSEGGLAVDEQFF. CDR3 DNA: TGTGCCAGCAGCGAAGGGGGACTAGCGGTGGATGAGCAGTTCTTC. Using reference TRBV9 and TRBJ2-1 for the parts outside the CDR3, the full variable domain is DSGVTQTPKHLITATGQRVTLRCSPRSGDLSVYWYQQSLDQGLQFLIQYYNGEERAKGNILERFSAQQFPDLHSELNLSSLELGDSALYFCASSEGGLAVDEQFFGPGTRLTVL.

V gene TRBV6-5 combines with J gene TRBJ1-5; TRBD1 might be the D (6 bases). The CDR3 runs to 14 residues. Germline loops: CDR1 MNHEY, CDR2 SVGAGI. V dropped 8 bases and J dropped 4 bases, with 15 bases sitting between them. The CDR3 here is CASSWGTTNQPQHF. The CDR3 DNA reads as TGTGCCAGCTCATGGGGGACAACTAATCAGCCCCAGCATTTT.

V is TRBV6-2 or TRBV6-3 and J is TRBJ1-2; maybe TRBD1 (6 bases). Trimming left V 4 bases short and J 4 bases short, with 10 bases between. Germline V gives CDR1 MNHEY, CDR2 SVGEGT. The CDR3 contains 13 residues. CDR3 sequence (DNA): TGTGCCAGCAGTTCCACAGGGACCTATGGCTACACCTTC. Translated, it gives CASSSTGTYGYTF.

This sequence joins TRBV5-1 and TRBJ2-7, with 11 bases lining up with TRBD2. Trimming took 7 bases from V and 6 from J; bases not matched to a gene: 21. Per the germline V gene, CDR1 is SGHRS and CDR2 is YFSETQ. This CDR3 spans 18 amino acids. The CDR3 region is CASRLTEDRALAGGEQYV. DNA for the CDR3: TGCGCCAGCCGACTGACCGAAGACAGGGCCCTAGCGGGAGGCGAGCAGTACGTC.

The V gene is TRBV5-5, the J gene TRBJ2-7; 7 nucleotides line up with TRBD1. The germline CDR1 and CDR2 sequences are SGHKS and YYEKEE (reference sequence). There are 14 residues in the CDR3. The junction had 13 bases not matched to a gene; V was cut back by 4 bases and J by 9 bases. The chain's CDR3 is CASSPGTVNNGQYF. The CDR3 DNA reads TGTGCCAGCAGCCCCGGGACAGTGAATAACGGGCAGTACTTC.

The V call is TRBV19, the J call TRBJ1-5; D is undetermined. The V gene's germline CDR1 is LNHDA and CDR2 SQIVND (reference sequence). V was cut by 1 base and J by 3 bases, with 4 bases left in between. The CDR3 has 13 amino acids. The CDR3 is CASSIGVNQPQHF. CDR3 coding DNA: TGTGCCAGTAGTATAGGAGTCAATCAGCCCCAGCATTTT. Full variable domain (missing parts from reference TRBV19 and TRBJ1-5): DGGITQSPKYLFRKEGQNVTLSCEQNLNHDAMYWYRQDPGQGLRLIYYSQIVNDFQKGDIAEGYSVSREKKESFPLTVTSAQKNPTAFYLCASSIGVNQPQHFGDGTRLSIL.

This clone appeared once. This chain links TRBV4-1 with TRBJ2-1; possible D gene TRBD2, 6 bases. Germline V gene sequence: CDR1 MGHRA, CDR2 YSYEKL. Trimming left V 9 bases short and J 4 bases short, with 19 bases between. This CDR3 has 15 residues. CDR3 bases: TGCGCCAGTGGCGCCCCTTCTAGCGAGTACAATGAGCAGTTCTTC. It yields the protein CASGAPSSEYNEQFF.

This chain connects TRBV9 to TRBJ2-2; tentative D call: TRBD2 (6 bases). Trimming left V 4 bases short and J 4 bases short, with 14 bases between. The CDR3 contains 15 residues. Germline CDR1 and CDR2: SGDLS and YYNGEE. The CDR3 DNA follows: TGTGCCAGCAGCCCTAGACTAGTCTTCACCGGGGAGCTGTTTTTT. Amino acids: CASSPRLVFTGELFF.